This is a list of T cell receptor beta chains from one sample in a study of T cell responses to AZD1222 COVID-19 vaccine. Here immunoSEQ multiplex PCR was the method, and the copy in TCRdb shows in-frame clones only, minus some. The sample yields roughly 97,000 clones, approximately 90% seen once. The input for sequencing was peripheral blood, taken on day 0 of AZD1222 vaccination. Receptors were obtained from an adult in good health. CDR3s include the opening cysteine and the closing phenylalanine or tryptophan. A D gene is named only where the DNA matches it firmly. Size is omitted from some rows. Given values are once, few, many or a class for expanded clones.

J | V | size | D | DNA | CDR3
TRBJ1-4 | TRBV19 | - | TRBD1 | TGTGCCAGTAGTAACCGGGACAGGGCCCCAGAGGGTGAAAAACTGTTTTTT | CASSNRDRAPEGEKLFF
TRBJ1-5 | TRBV3-1/TRBV3-2 | - | - | TGTGCCAGCAGCCAAATGGTTAGTCAGCCCCAGCATTTT | CASSQMVSQPQHF
TRBJ1-2 | TRBV20-1 | - | - | TGCAGTGTAAGAGGGAATTCCCCCCCCTTC | CSVRGNSPPF
TRBJ2-3 | TRBV14 | - | - | TGTGCCAGCAGCCAAGCCAGGGTCAGCACAGATACGCAGTATTTT | CASSQARVSTDTQYF
TRBJ1-1 | TRBV7-6 | - | - | TGTGCCAGCAGCGGCAGGGTAGGGGTGGTTGAAGCTTTCTTT | CASSGRVGVVEAFF
TRBJ2-3 | TRBV19 | - | TRBD2 | TGTGCCACTACGACTAGCGGGAGGAACACAGATACGCAGTATTTT | CATTTSGRNTDTQYF
TRBJ2-5 | TRBV11-2 | - | - | TGTGCCAGCAGCCAGAGGACTATCGAGACCCAGTACTTC | CASSQRTIETQYF
TRBJ2-1 | TRBV9 | - | - | TGTGCCAGCAGCTCCCGGGGGGCGGACAATGAGCAGTTCTTC | CASSSRGADNEQFF
TRBJ2-5 | TRBV5-4 | once | - | TGTGCCAGCAGCTTTAGCGGAGAAGAGACCCAGTACTTC | CASSFSGEETQYF
TRBJ1-1 | TRBV30 | - | - | TGTGCCTGGAGTGTAGGGCCTCGGGGGAACACTGAAGCTTTCTTT | CAWSVGPRGNTEAFF
TRBJ2-1 | TRBV7-2 | - | - | TGTGCCAGCAAAGGCGCAGGGTACAATGAGCAGTTCTTC | CASKGAGYNEQFF
TRBJ2-7 | TRBV4-3 | once | - | TGCGCCAGCAGCCAAGATGTAGGGCGGGCAGTTTGGTTC | CASSQDVGRAVWF
TRBJ1-6 | TRBV7-2 | medium-sized | - | TGTGCCAGCAGCTTGAGGGGTCAGGATAATTCACCCCTCCACTTT | CASSLRGQDNSPLHF
TRBJ1-6 | TRBV4-3 | once | TRBD1 | TGCGCCAGCAGCAGAGAGGACAGGTATAATTCACCCCTCCACTTT | CASSREDRYNSPLHF
TRBJ1-2 | TRBV30 | - | - | TGTGCCTGGAGTAGTGGGGTTGGCTACACCTTC | CAWSSGVGYTF
TRBJ2-2 | TRBV12-3/TRBV12-4 | - | - | TGTGCCAGCAGTTGGACAGCAACCGGGGAGCTGTTTTTT | CASSWTATGELFF
TRBJ2-2 | TRBV28 | once | TRBD2 | TGTGCCAGCACCCTTGGGGGACTAGGCGGCCCCGGGGAGCTGTTTTTT | CASTLGGLGGPGELFF
TRBJ2-5 | TRBV29-1 | - | TRBD2 | TGCAGCGCAAACGGGCCGGGAGGGGAGACCCAGTACTTC | CSANGPGGETQYF
TRBJ2-2 | TRBV7-3 | - | - | TGTGCCAGCAGCCTTAGCGGCACCGGGGAGCTGTTTTTT | CASSLSGTGELFF
TRBJ2-1 | TRBV15 | - | TRBD2 | TGTGCCACCAGCAGAGGGGGAGCGGGGGCGGTTAGGGAGCAGTTCTTC | CATSRGGAGAVREQFF
TRBJ2-7 | TRBV3-1/TRBV3-2 | - | - | TGTGCCAGCAGCCAAAGCCACGTCACAGCAACCTACGAGCAGTACTTC | CASSQSHVTATYEQYF
TRBJ2-5 | TRBV18 | - | - | TGTGCCAGCTCACCACCAGGAGAGACCCAGTACTTC | CASSPPGETQYF
TRBJ1-1 | TRBV6-6 | - | - | TGTGCCAGCAGGAACTTGGAAGGGTACACTGAAGCTTTCTTT | CASRNLEGYTEAFF
TRBJ2-1 | TRBV7-8 | - | TRBD2 | TGTGCCAGCAGCTTTCGGAGGACTAGCGGGATCGATGAGCAGTTCTTC | CASSFRRTSGIDEQFF
TRBJ2-7 | TRBV4-3 | - | - | TGCGCCAGCAGCCAAGAACCGGAGCCCTACGAGCAGTACTTC | CASSQEPEPYEQYF
TRBJ1-1 | TRBV28 | - | - | TGTGCCAGCAGTCCCCATTCACAGGGGAACACTGAAGCTTTCTTT | CASSPHSQGNTEAFF
TRBJ2-1 | TRBV28 | - | TRBD1 | TGTGCCAGCAGTTTATTTGGACAGGGGCAGTTCTTC | CASSLFGQGQFF
TRBJ2-2 | TRBV27 | few | TRBD2 | TGTGCCAGCAAACTAGCGGGAGTGGGTATGGGCACCGGGGAGCTGTTTTTT | CASKLAGVGMGTGELFF
TRBJ1-4 | TRBV6-5 | - | - | TGTGCCAGCTCTACAACCGCAACTAATGAAAAACTGTTTTTT | CASSTTATNEKLFF
TRBJ1-1 | TRBV18 | - | - | TGTGCCAGCTCACCACCGAACGGACAGATGAACACTGAAGCTTTCTTT | CASSPPNGQMNTEAFF
TRBJ1-2 | TRBV5-4 | - | TRBD1 | TGTGCCAGCAGCTGGACAGGGGTCCTCAGTGGCTACACCTTC | CASSWTGVLSGYTF
TRBJ2-7 | TRBV6-2/TRBV6-3 | - | - | TGTGCCAGCAGTGCCTCCGGGAACAGCGACGAGCAGTACTTC | CASSASGNSDEQYF
TRBJ1-1 | TRBV2 | few | - | TGTGCCAGCAGTGAAACCCGGTCTGAAGCTTTCTTT | CASSETRSEAFF
TRBJ2-2 | TRBV28 | - | TRBD1 | TGTGCCAGCAGTTTATACCGGACAGGGGGGACCGGGGAGCTGTTTTTT | CASSLYRTGGTGELFF
TRBJ1-6 | TRBV12-2 | - | - | TGTGCAAGTAGGGAGAGCTCCTATAATTCACCCCTCCACTTT | CASRESSYNSPLHF